These 14 T cell receptor beta chains came from one sample sequenced in a study of Graves' ophthalmopathy and Graves' hyperthyroidism. The authors amplified TCR beta CDR3 regions from RNA transcripts. The authors performed first-round RT-PCR with HTBI primers and then a second-round multiplex PCR. TCRdb independently ran MiXCR on the multiplex PCR reads; one entry per CDR3 protein. Seen here are 1 million to 1.3 million distinct CDR3 sequences, about 36% observed once, and the top ten hold around 10%. Sequenced sample: peripheral blood or thyroid tissue (not recorded which). These TCRs come from an adult man with Graves' hyperthyroidism.

The table lists this clonotype with many counts. V usage is TRBV2 and J usage is TRBJ2-7, with 9 bases that match TRBD2. The germline CDR1 and CDR2 sequences are SNHLY and FYNNEI. The CDR3 has 14 residues. V trimming: 1 base; J trimming: 5 bases; junction bases outside the gene matches: 3. The CDR3: CASSEGTSVHEQYF. The CDR3 nucleotides are TGTGCCAGCAGTGAAGGGACTAGCGTCCACGAGCAGTACTTC.

This clonotype was detected many times. The chain has TRBV2 and TRBJ1-4; 9 bases match TRBD1. The CDR3 loop spans 13 amino acids. Germline V gene lookup returns CDR1 SNHLY and CDR2 FYNNEI. V was pared by 8 bases and J by 8 bases, with 6 bases of the junction left unmatched. CDR3 sequence (DNA): TGTGCCAGCCTTCGACAGGGGGTAGAAAAACTGTTTTTT. Its translation is CASLRQGVEKLFF.

This chain joins TRBV9 and TRBJ2-5; a weak D match, TRBD2 (6 bases). V lost 2 bases and J 5 bases, leaving 13 bases between the germline ends. The CDR3 loop spans 14 amino acids. Per germline, CDR1 SGDLS and CDR2 YYNGEE. The CDR3 spells CASSVGLGGETQYF. CDR3 bases: TGTGCCAGCAGCGTTGGGTTGGGAGGTGAGACCCAGTACTTC.

This clonotype was seen ten or more times. The rearrangement joins TRBV2 to TRBJ2-7; 10 positions match TRBD2. J lost 2 bases, V lost 1 base, and 8 bases had no gene match. Germline lookup yields CDR1 SNHLY and CDR2 FYNNEI. The CDR3 has 17 residues. CDR3 protein: CASSEGGRAGGTYEQYF. Here the CDR3 DNA reads TGTGCCAGCAGTGAAGGCGGGAGAGCGGGGGGGACCTACGAGCAGTACTTC.

The CDR3 DNA is TGTGCCAGCAGTTTAGTAGACAGGAAGAACACTGAAGCTTTCTTT. The encoded protein is CASSLVDRKNTEAFF. This rearrangement joins TRBV28 to TRBJ1-1; TRBD1 is a possible D gene (6 bases). Trimming shortened V by 2 bases and J by 1 base, and 11 bases separated the two germline ends. The length of the CDR3 is 15 residues. Germline CDR1 MDHEN, CDR2 SYDVKM. The full variable domain, completed using reference TRBV28 and TRBJ1-1, is DVKVTQSSRYLVKRTGEKVFLECVQDMDHENMFWYRQDPGLGLRLIYFSYDVKMKEKGDIPEGYSVSREKKERFSLILESASTNQTSMYLCASSLVDRKNTEAFFGQGTRLTVV.

This clonotype occurred many times. V and J are TRBV7-9 and TRBJ1-1, with 7 bases fitting TRBD1. The CDR3 covers 12 residues. Germline V gene sequence: CDR1 SEHNR, CDR2 FQNEAQ (reference sequence). This CDR3 is CAGEEGATEAFF. The CDR3 nucleotides read TGTGCAGGAGAGGAGGGGGCAACTGAAGCTTTCTTT.

This clonotype was recorded many times. The rearrangement links TRBV20-1 to TRBJ1-2, with D unclear. The CDR3 extends over 13 amino acids. V was pared by 0 bases and J by 8 bases, with 13 bases between. Germline loops: CDR1 DFQATT, CDR2 SNEGSKA (reference sequence). CDR3 nucleotide sequence: TGCAGTGCTAGAGATAGAGCTCGTCTCGGCTACACCTTC. It codes for CSARDRARLGYTF.

The rearrangement links TRBV7-2 to TRBJ1-4, with TRBD1 matching over 10 bases. Trimming removed 5 bases from V and 5 bases from J; junction bases left unmatched: 8. The CDR3 runs 16 residues. The germline V gene encodes CDR1 SGHTA and CDR2 FQGNSA. The CDR3 bases are TGTGCCAGCAGCCCACAGGGGGACAGGGGAAATGAAAAACTGTTTTTT. Its translation: CASSPQGDRGNEKLFF.

The chain combines TRBV19 with TRBJ2-2, with TRBD2 matching 7 bases. The germline gives CDR1 LNHDA, CDR2 SQIVND (reference sequence). The J segment lost 5 bases and the V segment lost 10 bases, leaving 13 bases of the junction unmatched. This CDR3 is 15 amino acids long. DNA of the CDR3: TGTGCCACTCTCCCCGTGGCGGGAGTAACCGGGGAGCTGTTTTTT. Translating gives CATLPVAGVTGELFF. The entire variable domain, with the rest obtained from reference TRBV19 and TRBJ2-2, is as follows: DGGITQSPKYLFRKEGQNVTLSCEQNLNHDAMYWYRQDPGQGLRLIYYSQIVNDFQKGDIAEGYSVSREKKESFPLTVTSAQKNPTAFYLCATLPVAGVTGELFFGEGSRLTVL.

In this sample, this clonotype turned up many times. The rearrangement joins TRBV11-2 to TRBJ2-7, with TRBD1 as a possible D gene (5 bases). Germline V gene sequence: CDR1 SGHAT, CDR2 FQNNGV. CDR3 size: 14 residues. V shed 0 bases and J shed 7 bases, with 13 bases lying between them. The CDR3 DNA follows: TGTGCCAGCAGCTTAGACCGCAGGGTGGGGGAGCAGTACTTC. This codes for CASSLDRRVGEQYF.

This clonotype has just a few counts. The junction does not match germline at one end; this may be a read error. The J gene is TRBJ2-7, the V gene TRBV30, with D perhaps being TRBD1 or TRBD2 (5 bases each). The CDR3 is 12 amino acids. Germline V gives CDR1 GTSNPN, CDR2 SVGIG (reference sequence). CDR3 residues: CARRGLWGPLHF. CDR3 DNA: TGTGCCCGCCGGGGTTTGTGGGGCCCCTTGCACTTC. The whole variable domain, filled in from reference TRBV30 and TRBJ2-7, reads SQTIHQWPATLVQPVGSPLSLECTVEGTSNPNLYWYRQAAGRGLQLLFYSVGIGQISSEVPQNLSASRPQDRQFILSSKKLLLSDSGFYLCARRGLWGPLHFGPGTRLTVT.

This chain links TRBV9 with TRBJ1-6; 9 bases map to TRBD1. The CDR3 is 15 amino acids. With V trimmed by 0 bases and J by 9 bases, 4 bases remained unmatched. Germline V gene lookup returns CDR1 SGDLS and CDR2 YYNGEE. The DNA for the CDR3 is TGTGCCAGCAGCGTAGTCGGGACAGGGCCTTCACCCCTCCACTTT. Translating it yields CASSVVGTGPSPLHF. Full variable domain (outside the CDR3, taken from reference TRBV9 and TRBJ1-6): DSGVTQTPKHLITATGQRVTLRCSPRSGDLSVYWYQQSLDQGLQFLIQYYNGEERAKGNILERFSAQQFPDLHSELNLSSLELGDSALYFCASSVVGTGPSPLHFGNGTRLTVT.

This clonotype was counted many times. This rearrangement joins TRBV15 to TRBJ2-2; D gene unclear. The CDR3 loop spans 16 amino acids. Trimming took off 2 bases at V and 6 bases at J, with 16 bases between the two ends. The germline gives CDR1 LNHNV, CDR2 YYDKDF (reference sequence). The CDR3 region has the DNA TGTGCCACCAGCAGACGGGTTACGGTGAGGCCCGGGGAGCTGTTTTTT. This encodes CATSRRVTVRPGELFF.

This clonotype was counted ten times or more. This rearrangement joins TRBV12-3 or TRBV12-4 to TRBJ1-1, with unresolved D. This CDR3 has 14 residues. V shed 5 bases and J shed 0 bases, with 10 bases lying between them. CDR3 nucleotide sequence: TGTGCCAGCAGTCCCGTTACTTTGAACACTGAAGCTTTCTTT. As protein: CASSPVTLNTEAFF.